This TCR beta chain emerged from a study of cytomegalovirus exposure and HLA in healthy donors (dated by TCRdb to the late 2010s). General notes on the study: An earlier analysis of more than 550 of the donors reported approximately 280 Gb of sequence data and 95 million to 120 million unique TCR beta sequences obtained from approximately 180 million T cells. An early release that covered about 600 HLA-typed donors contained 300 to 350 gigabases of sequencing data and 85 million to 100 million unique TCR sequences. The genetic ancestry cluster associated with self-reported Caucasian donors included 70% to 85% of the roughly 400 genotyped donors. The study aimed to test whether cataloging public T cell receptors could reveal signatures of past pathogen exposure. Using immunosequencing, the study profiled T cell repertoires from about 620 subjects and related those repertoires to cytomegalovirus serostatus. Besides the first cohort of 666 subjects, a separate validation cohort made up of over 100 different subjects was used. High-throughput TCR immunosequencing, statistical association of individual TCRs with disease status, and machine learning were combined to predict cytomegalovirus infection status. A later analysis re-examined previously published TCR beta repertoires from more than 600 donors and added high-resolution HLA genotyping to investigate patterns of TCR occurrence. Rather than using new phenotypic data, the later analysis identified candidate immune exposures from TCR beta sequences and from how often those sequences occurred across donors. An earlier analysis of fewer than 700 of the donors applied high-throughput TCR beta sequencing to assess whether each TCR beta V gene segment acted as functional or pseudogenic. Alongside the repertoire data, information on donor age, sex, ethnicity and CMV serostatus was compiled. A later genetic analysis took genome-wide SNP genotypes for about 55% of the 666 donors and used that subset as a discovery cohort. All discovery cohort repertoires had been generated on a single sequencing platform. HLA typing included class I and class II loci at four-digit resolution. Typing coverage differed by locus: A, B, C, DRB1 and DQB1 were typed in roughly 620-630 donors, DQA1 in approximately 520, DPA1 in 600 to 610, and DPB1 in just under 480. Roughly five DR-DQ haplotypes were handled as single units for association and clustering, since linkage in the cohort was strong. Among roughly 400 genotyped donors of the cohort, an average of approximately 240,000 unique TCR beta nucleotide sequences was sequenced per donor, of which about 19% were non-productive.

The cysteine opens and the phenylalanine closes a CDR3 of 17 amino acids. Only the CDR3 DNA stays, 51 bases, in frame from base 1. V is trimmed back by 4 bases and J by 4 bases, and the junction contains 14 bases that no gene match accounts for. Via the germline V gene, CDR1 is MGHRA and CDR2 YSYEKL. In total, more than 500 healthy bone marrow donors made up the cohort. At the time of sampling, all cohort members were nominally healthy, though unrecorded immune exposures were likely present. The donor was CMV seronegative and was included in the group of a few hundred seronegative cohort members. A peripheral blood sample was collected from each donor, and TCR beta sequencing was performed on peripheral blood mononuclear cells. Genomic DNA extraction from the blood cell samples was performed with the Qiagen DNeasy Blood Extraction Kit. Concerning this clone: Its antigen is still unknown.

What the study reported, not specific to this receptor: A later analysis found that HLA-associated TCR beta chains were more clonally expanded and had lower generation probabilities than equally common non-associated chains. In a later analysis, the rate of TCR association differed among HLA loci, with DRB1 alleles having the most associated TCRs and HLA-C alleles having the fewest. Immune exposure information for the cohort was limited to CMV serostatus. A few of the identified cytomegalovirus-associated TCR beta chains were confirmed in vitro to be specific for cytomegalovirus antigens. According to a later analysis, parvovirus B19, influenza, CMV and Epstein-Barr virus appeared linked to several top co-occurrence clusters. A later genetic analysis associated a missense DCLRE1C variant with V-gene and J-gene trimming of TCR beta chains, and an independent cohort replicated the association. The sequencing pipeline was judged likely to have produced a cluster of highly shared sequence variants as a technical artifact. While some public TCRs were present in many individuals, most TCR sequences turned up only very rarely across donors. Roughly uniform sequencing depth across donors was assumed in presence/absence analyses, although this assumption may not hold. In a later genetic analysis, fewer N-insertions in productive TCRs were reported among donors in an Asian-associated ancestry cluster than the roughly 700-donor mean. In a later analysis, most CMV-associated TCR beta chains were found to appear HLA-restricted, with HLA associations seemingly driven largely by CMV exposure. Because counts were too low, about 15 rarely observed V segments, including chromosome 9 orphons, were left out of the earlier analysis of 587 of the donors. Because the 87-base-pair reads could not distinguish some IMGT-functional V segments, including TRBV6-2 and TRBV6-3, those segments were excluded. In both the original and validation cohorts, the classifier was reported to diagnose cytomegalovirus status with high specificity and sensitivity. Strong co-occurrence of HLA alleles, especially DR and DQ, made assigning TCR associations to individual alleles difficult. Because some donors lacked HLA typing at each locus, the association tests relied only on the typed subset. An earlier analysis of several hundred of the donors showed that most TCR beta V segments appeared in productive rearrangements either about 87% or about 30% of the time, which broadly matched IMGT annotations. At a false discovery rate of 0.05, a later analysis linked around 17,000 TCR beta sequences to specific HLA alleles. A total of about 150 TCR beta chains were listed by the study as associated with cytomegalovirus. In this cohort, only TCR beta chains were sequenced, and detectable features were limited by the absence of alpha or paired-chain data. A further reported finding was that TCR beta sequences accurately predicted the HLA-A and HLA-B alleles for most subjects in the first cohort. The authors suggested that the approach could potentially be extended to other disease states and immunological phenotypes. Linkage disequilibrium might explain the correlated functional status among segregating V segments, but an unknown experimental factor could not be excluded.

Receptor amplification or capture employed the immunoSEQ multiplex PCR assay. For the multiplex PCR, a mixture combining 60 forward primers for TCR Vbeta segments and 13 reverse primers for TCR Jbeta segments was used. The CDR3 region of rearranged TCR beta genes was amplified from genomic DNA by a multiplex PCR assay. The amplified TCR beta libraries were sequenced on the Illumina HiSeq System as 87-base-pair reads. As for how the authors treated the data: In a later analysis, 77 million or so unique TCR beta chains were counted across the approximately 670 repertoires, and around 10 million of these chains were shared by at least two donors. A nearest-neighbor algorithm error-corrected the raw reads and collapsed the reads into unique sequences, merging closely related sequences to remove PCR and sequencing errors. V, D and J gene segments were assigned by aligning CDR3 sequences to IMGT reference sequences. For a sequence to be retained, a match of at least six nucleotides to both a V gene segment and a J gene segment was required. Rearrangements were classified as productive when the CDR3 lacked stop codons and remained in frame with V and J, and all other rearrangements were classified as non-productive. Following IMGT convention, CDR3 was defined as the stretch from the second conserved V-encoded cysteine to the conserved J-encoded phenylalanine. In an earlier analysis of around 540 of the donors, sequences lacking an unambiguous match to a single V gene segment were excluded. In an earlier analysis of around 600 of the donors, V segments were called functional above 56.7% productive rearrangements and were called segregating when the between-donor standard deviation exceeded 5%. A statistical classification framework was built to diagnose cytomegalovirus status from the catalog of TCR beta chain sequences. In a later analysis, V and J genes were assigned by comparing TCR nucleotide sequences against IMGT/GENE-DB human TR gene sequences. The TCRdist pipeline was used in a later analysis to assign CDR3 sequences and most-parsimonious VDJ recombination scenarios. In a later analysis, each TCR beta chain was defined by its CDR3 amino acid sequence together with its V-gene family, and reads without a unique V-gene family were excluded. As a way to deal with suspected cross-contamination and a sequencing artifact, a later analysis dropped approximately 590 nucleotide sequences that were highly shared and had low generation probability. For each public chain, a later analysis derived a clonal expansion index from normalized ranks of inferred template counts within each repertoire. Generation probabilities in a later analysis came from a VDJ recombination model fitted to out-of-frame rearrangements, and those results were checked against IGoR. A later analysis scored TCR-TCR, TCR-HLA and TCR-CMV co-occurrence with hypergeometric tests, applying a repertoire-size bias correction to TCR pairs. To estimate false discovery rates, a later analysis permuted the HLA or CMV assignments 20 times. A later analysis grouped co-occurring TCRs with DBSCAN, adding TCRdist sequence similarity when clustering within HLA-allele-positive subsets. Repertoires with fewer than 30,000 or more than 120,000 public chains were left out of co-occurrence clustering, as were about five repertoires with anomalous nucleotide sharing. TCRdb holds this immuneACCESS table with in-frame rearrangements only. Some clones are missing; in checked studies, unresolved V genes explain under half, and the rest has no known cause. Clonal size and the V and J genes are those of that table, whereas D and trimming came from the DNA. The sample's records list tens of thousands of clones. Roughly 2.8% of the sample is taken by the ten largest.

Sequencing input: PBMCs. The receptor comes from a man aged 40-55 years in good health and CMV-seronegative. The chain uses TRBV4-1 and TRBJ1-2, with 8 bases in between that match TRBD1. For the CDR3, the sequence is CASSPTPGTGSTYGYTF. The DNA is TGCGCCAGCAGCCCGACCCCCGGGACAGGCAGCACCTATGGCTACACCTTC.